This T cell receptor (beta chain) was observed in a study of PD-1 blockade in classical Hodgkin lymphoma. Study results and caveats: Prior therapy or disease activity may underlie the repertoire differences, whose causes remain undefined. Newly diagnosed patients reportedly trailed healthy donors in baseline TCR diversity. Nivolumab initiation under 1 year post-ASCT meant exclusion.

Time point meaning: cycle 4 day 1 (C4D1), after more than five weeks of nivolumab. Brentuximab vedotin exposure varied among the patients, all of whom had relapsed after autologous stem cell transplantation. Profiling relied on immunoSEQ multiplex PCR, and the TCRdb table lists in-frame clones only, not all of them. The data hold about 64,000 clones, with around nine tenths observed a single time. As concerns this clone: Its antigen remains unknown.

Trimming cost V 1 base and J 6 bases; bases outside gene matches: 1. In germline, CDR1 is MNHEY, CDR2 SVGAGI. The CDR3 has 15 residues. The chain combines TRBV6-5 with TRBJ2-3, with 13 bases fitting TRBD2. The sample in question was peripheral blood mononuclear cells (PBMCs), obtained before the fourth cycle of nivolumab. The clonotype originates from a human donor with classical Hodgkin lymphoma. The DNA for the CDR3 is TGTGCCAGCAGTTACTTGACTAGCGGGAGGGATACGCAGTATTTT. It specifies CASSYLTSGRDTQYF.